The text below deals with one TCR beta chain. The data originate from a study of blood T cell repertoires in COVID-19. About the study: The origin of the acute and convalescent COVID-19 samples was the United States, Italy and Spain. The analysed material was cDNA or gDNA that came from T cells, B-cell-depleted T cells, or PBMCs.

In the original workflow: Researchers report that nucleated cell counts were estimated from reference gene primer amplification. Some clones are missing from TCRdb's copy, which holds only in-frame ones; the method was immunoSEQ multiplex PCR. V and J calls and clone size are as listed in that table; D and trimming were resolved from the DNA. This table has some 280,000 clones, over 75% appearing once. The CDR3 covers 14 residues. V trimming: 5 bases; J trimming: 8 bases; junction bases outside the gene matches: 11. In germline, CDR1 is SEHNR, CDR2 FQNEAQ (reference sequence). The sample taken for sequencing was peripheral blood. The receptor's source is a woman in her sixties with acute or convalescent COVID-19. The chain combines TRBV7-9 with TRBJ1-2; TRBD1 matches at 7 bases. In DNA form, the CDR3 reads TGTGCCAGCAGCCCGGGACAGTCTGCTGGAGGCTACACCTTC. It yields the protein CASSPGQSAGGYTF. Variable domain in full (rest from reference TRBV7-9 and TRBJ1-2): DTGVSQNPRHKITKRGQNVTFRCDPISEHNRLYWYRQTLGQGPEFLTYFQNEAQLEKSRLLSDRFSAERPKGSFSTLEIQRTEQGDSAMYLCASSPGQSAGGYTFGSGTRLTVV.